The following is a TCR beta chain sequence with its context. One end of the junction is discordant with germline, which a read error may explain. These data are taken from a study of blood T cells in healthy people across ages. CDR1 and CDR2 from the germline V gene are SGDLS and YYNGEE. There are 15 residues in the CDR3. The authors ran a second PCR of about 6 to 12 cycles using a sample-barcoded 5' primer and a J-beta primer mix. One entry per CDR3 protein results from TCRdb running MiXCR on the 5' RACE reads. The table lists roughly 1.7 million distinct CDR3 sequences, 30% to 40% of them singletons.

The chain combines TRBV9 with TRBJ2-1; 14 bases line up with TRBD2. The receptor was derived from a woman in her thirties in good health. The sample consisted of blood. The CDR3 is CANSVGLAGGNEQFF. The CDR3 DNA reads TGTGCCAACAGCGTAGGACTAGCGGGGGGCAATGAGCAGTTCTTC.